Listed here are 28 T cell receptor beta chains from one sample, sequenced in a study of blood T cell repertoires in COVID-19. Profiling relied on immunoSEQ multiplex PCR, and the TCRdb table lists in-frame clones only, not all of them. The sample consists of roughly 250,000 clones, approximately 90% of them appearing once. Sequencing was performed on PBMCs or T cells enriched from blood (not recorded which). The receptors stem from a woman aged 30 to 39 with acute COVID-19.

The rearrangement uses TRBV2 and TRBJ2-7, with TRBD1 matching over 8 bases. The CDR3 spans 14 residues. Germline CDR1 reads SNHLY; CDR2 reads FYNNEI. Trimming removed 6 bases from V and 4 bases from J; junction bases left unmatched: 8. For the CDR3, the DNA is TGTGCCAGCAGAGAGCAGACAGGGGAGTACGAGCAGTACTTC. Translation gives CASREQTGEYEQYF.

The chain links TRBV6-2 or TRBV6-3 to TRBJ2-7; the D gene is possibly TRBD2 (6 bases). Per germline, CDR1 MNHEY and CDR2 SVGEGT. This CDR3 contains 18 residues. V dropped 0 bases and J dropped 3 bases, with 21 bases sitting between them. CDR3 residues: CASSYSTIAATFNYEQYF. The CDR3 nucleotides read TGTGCCAGCAGTTACTCGACGATAGCGGCCACGTTCAACTACGAGCAGTACTTC.

V is TRBV27 and J is TRBJ2-1, with 12 nucleotides matching TRBD2. CDR1 and CDR2 from the germline V gene are MNHEY and SMNVEV (reference sequence). The J segment lost 6 bases and the V segment lost 5 bases, leaving 14 bases of the junction unmatched. The CDR3 consists of 18 residues. The CDR3 DNA sequence: TGTGCCAGCAGTATCTCACCTCTAGCGGGAGGGCCTCGCAATGAGCAGTTCTTC. Translating it yields CASSISPLAGGPRNEQFF.

This chain uses TRBV5-5 with TRBJ1-1; D is undetermined. CDR1 SGHKS and CDR2 YYEKEE come from the germline V gene (reference sequence). Deletions cut 5 bases from V and 3 bases from J, with 14 bases between. CDR3 size: 14 residues. The CDR3, as DNA: TGTGCCAGCAGGCTTATCGGGTCTCACACTGAAGCTTTCTTT. Translated: CASRLIGSHTEAFF. Drawing the rest from reference TRBV5-5 and TRBJ1-1, the complete variable domain is DAGVTQSPTHLIKTRGQQVTLRCSPISGHKSVSWYQQVLGQGPQFIFQYYEKEERGRGNFPDRFSARQFPNYSSELNVNALLLGDSALYLCASRLIGSHTEAFFGQGTRLTVV.

The chain links TRBV20-1 to TRBJ2-7; D unclear. The V gene's germline CDR1 is DFQATT and CDR2 SNEGSKA (reference sequence). The V gene lost 4 bases and the J gene lost 4 bases, with 8 bases spanning the gap. The CDR3 length is 11 residues. CDR3 sequence: CSATPEYEQYF. The CDR3 coding sequence is TGCAGTGCTACACCCGAGTACGAGCAGTACTTC.

This clone was counted only a few times. The chain employs TRBV3-1 (or the pseudogene TRBV3-2) and TRBJ1-2; D remains ambiguous. V gave up 0 bases and J gave up 6 bases, with 14 bases separating them. Germline V gene lookup returns CDR1 LGHDT and CDR2 YNNKEL (reference sequence). The CDR3 length is 15 residues. The CDR3 DNA reads TGTGCCAGCAGCCAAGATCCGGCCACTCGGGATGGCTACACCTTC. Translated: CASSQDPATRDGYTF.

V and J are TRBV7-2 and TRBJ1-1, with D possibly TRBD1 on 6 matching bases. The V end lost 2 bases, the J end lost 9 bases, and 19 bases lay between the germline ends. Germline CDR1 SGHTA, CDR2 FQGNSA. This CDR3 has 15 residues. CDR3 DNA: TGTGCCAGCAGCTTATATCGACCAGACAGGACTCAAGCTTTCTTT. Translated, it gives CASSLYRPDRTQAFF.

The chain joins TRBV4-1 to TRBJ1-2; D is ambiguous. This CDR3 has 14 residues. V lost 2 bases and J lost 4, with 11 bases in between. Per germline, CDR1 MGHRA and CDR2 YSYEKL. In DNA form, the CDR3 reads TGCGCCAGCAGCCAAAACACACAGAGCTATGGCTACACCTTC. It translates to CASSQNTQSYGYTF.

In its sample, this clone was seen a few times. The rearrangement links TRBV5-1 to TRBJ1-6; D gene ambiguous. The V gene lost 4 bases and the J gene lost 0 bases, with 14 bases spanning the gap. The V gene's germline CDR1 is SGHRS and CDR2 YFSETQ. CDR3 size: 17 residues. The CDR3 spells CASSIGSASSYNSPLHF. The DNA for the CDR3 is TGCGCCAGCAGCATTGGGAGTGCGAGCTCCTATAATTCACCCCTCCACTTT.

The chain carries TRBV4-3 and TRBJ2-7, with D perhaps TRBD2 (5 bases). The CDR3 contains 14 residues. The V and J ends lost 0 bases and 2 bases respectively, with 8 bases between them. CDR1 is LGHNA and CDR2 is YSLEER in the germline V gene. The CDR3 bases are TGCGCCAGCAGCCAAGATCGGGGAACCTACGAGCAGTACTTC. Translation gives CASSQDRGTYEQYF.

The chain has TRBV12-2 and TRBJ1-6. TRBV12-2 is annotated as a pseudogene. The CDR3 extends over 13 amino acids. The CDR3 DNA reads TGTGCAAGTCGCTTAGCCCCCCTATCACCCCTCCACTTT. Translating it yields CASRLAPLSPLHF.

This clone was recorded a few times. The chain uses TRBV2 and TRBJ1-5; D gene unclear. There are 13 residues in the CDR3. V was shortened by 10 bases and J by 2 bases, with 12 bases between the two germline ends. Germline lookup yields CDR1 SNHLY and CDR2 FYNNEI. CDR3 sequence: CAIRPGGNQPQHF. In nucleotides, the CDR3 is TGTGCCATCAGACCGGGAGGCAATCAGCCCCAGCATTTT.

This clone was picked up one time. The rearrangement uses TRBV2 and TRBJ2-1; D not certain. The germline V gene encodes CDR1 SNHLY and CDR2 FYNNEI. Trimming took 8 bases from V and 7 from J, leaving 6 bases between them. The CDR3 totals 10 residues. The DNA of the CDR3 is TGTGCCAGCTTTTCTAATGAGCAGTTCTTC. This translates into CASFSNEQFF.

The sample holds one count of this clone. In nucleotides, the CDR3 is TGTGCCTGGAGTGTACGCAGCGGCAATCAGCCCCAGCATTTT. This gives the protein CAWSVRSGNQPQHF. V and J are TRBV30 and TRBJ1-5, with D unclear. Germline-derived CDR1 and CDR2 are GTSNPN and SVGIG (reference sequence). The CDR3 is 14 amino acids. Trimming pared 0 bases from V and 2 bases from J, leaving 8 bases between.

This chain uses TRBV19 with TRBJ2-7, with no clear D. CDR1 LNHDA and CDR2 SQIVND come from the germline V gene (reference sequence). Trimming left V 3 bases short and J 3 bases short, with 9 bases between. The CDR3 runs 13 residues. This CDR3 reads CASSMPHGYEQYF. The CDR3 nucleotides read TGTGCCAGTAGTATGCCCCACGGCTACGAGCAGTACTTC.

This chain connects TRBV7-8 to TRBJ1-1; D is unresolved. Germline CDR1 and CDR2: SGHVS and FQNEAQ. Trimming removed 2 bases at V and 4 bases at J, with 8 bases between. The length of the CDR3 is 13 residues. The CDR3 sequence is CASSLKEGTEAFF. CDR3 nucleotides: TGTGCCAGCAGCTTAAAGGAGGGCACTGAAGCTTTCTTT.

V usage is TRBV28 and J usage is TRBJ1-5, with D perhaps TRBD1 (6 bases). Trimming removed 6 bases from V and 2 bases from J, with 14 bases in between. Germline-derived CDR1 and CDR2 are MDHEN and SYDVKM. CDR3 size: 15 residues. The CDR3 protein is CASSTPGVGNQPQHF. For the CDR3, the DNA is TGTGCCAGCAGCACCCCAGGGGTCGGCAATCAGCCCCAGCATTTT.

This chain connects TRBV13 to TRBJ1-4; D is uncertain. The germline gives CDR1 PRHDT, CDR2 FYEKMQ (reference sequence). Trimming took off 5 bases at V and 8 bases at J, with 9 bases between the two ends. The CDR3 covers 12 residues. The CDR3 DNA sequence: TGTGCCAGCAGCCCCCGGGGAGAAAAACTGTTTTTT. Amino acids: CASSPRGEKLFF.

This clone has just a few counts. The chain carries TRBV29-1 and TRBJ1-1; perhaps TRBD1 as D (5 bases). V was clipped by 4 bases and J by 4 bases, with 19 bases between them. The CDR3 is 15 residues long. Germline CDR1 and CDR2: SQVTM and ANQGSEA. The CDR3 region has the DNA TGCAGCGTTGCCGCAAGGGGAGTCGGGGGCACTGAAGCTTTCTTT. Protein product: CSVAARGVGGTEAFF.

The chain combines TRBV2 with TRBJ1-6, with a possible D match to TRBD1 (5 bases). Per the germline V gene, CDR1 is SNHLY and CDR2 is FYNNEI. CDR3 length: 15 amino acids. The V end lost 4 bases, the J end lost 5 bases, and 12 bases lay between the germline ends. CDR3 DNA: TGTGCCAGCAGTGCAGGGAGGAAGAATAATTCACCCCTCCACTTT. Amino acid sequence: CASSAGRKNNSPLHF.

V usage is TRBV4-3 and J usage is TRBJ2-1, with a possible D match to TRBD2 (6 bases). CDR1 is LGHNA and CDR2 is YSLEER in the germline V gene. The CDR3 has 14 residues. V shed 0 bases and J shed 7 bases, with 10 bases lying between them. CDR3 protein: CASSQDWGLNEQFF. The CDR3 nucleotides read TGCGCCAGCAGCCAAGATTGGGGACTGAATGAGCAGTTCTTC.

The chain links TRBV4-1 to TRBJ1-2, with TRBD1 identical over 10 bases. The trim removed 4 bases at V and 0 bases at J, leaving 2 bases unmatched. The CDR3 runs to 15 residues. Germline lookup yields CDR1 MGHRA and CDR2 YSYEKL. The CDR3 DNA follows: TGCGCCAGCAGCCCAGGGACAGGGGCTAACTATGGCTACACCTTC. This translates into CASSPGTGANYGYTF.

The rearrangement joins TRBV3-1 (or the pseudogene TRBV3-2) to TRBJ1-2, with 7 positions matching TRBD1. This CDR3 region has 14 residues. With 0 bases clipped from V and 7 bases from J, the junction kept 5 bases outside the gene matches. CDR1 and CDR2 from the germline V gene are LGHDT and YNNKEL (reference sequence). CDR3 residues: CASSQDKRGLGYTF. CDR3 coding DNA: TGTGCCAGCAGCCAAGATAAGAGGGGGCTTGGCTACACCTTC.

The chain recombines TRBV27 with TRBJ1-1; 7 bases fit TRBD1. V was pared by 2 bases and J by 4 bases, with 4 bases of the junction left unmatched. There are 14 residues in the CDR3. Germline V gene data show CDR1 as MNHEY and CDR2 as SMNVEV (reference sequence). The CDR3 DNA is TGTGCCAGCAGTTTAAACAGGGGCGGCACTGAAGCTTTCTTT. It yields the protein CASSLNRGGTEAFF.

V gene TRBV4-1 combines with J gene TRBJ2-7; 7 bases align to TRBD2. Germline assignment: CDR1 MGHRA and CDR2 YSYEKL. Trimming cost V 4 bases and J 3 bases; bases outside gene matches: 6. The CDR3 sequence is 14 residues long. The CDR3 sequence is CASSPLSGGYEQYF. CDR3 sequence (DNA): TGCGCCAGCAGCCCACTGTCGGGGGGCTACGAGCAGTACTTC.

This rearrangement joins TRBV2 to TRBJ1-5; 8 bases agree with TRBD1. V gave up 6 bases and J gave up 2 bases; unmatched junction bases: 0. This CDR3 has 13 residues. Germline CDR1 is SNHLY and CDR2 is FYNNEI. The CDR3 loop is CASRGQGNQPQHF. DNA for the CDR3: TGTGCCAGCAGGGGACAGGGCAATCAGCCCCAGCATTTT.

The rearrangement uses TRBV4-3 and TRBJ2-7, with 7 bases identical to TRBD1. Germline-derived CDR1 and CDR2 are LGHNA and YSLEER. The V gene end was trimmed by 0 bases and the J gene end by 2 bases; junction bases not matched to a gene: 4. The CDR3 contains 15 residues. The CDR3 sequence: CASSQDDREPYEQYF. In DNA form, the CDR3 reads TGCGCCAGCAGCCAAGATGACAGGGAGCCCTACGAGCAGTACTTC.

The chain couples TRBV9 to TRBJ2-1; 8 bases map to TRBD2. Trimming removed 0 bases from V and 1 base from J; junction bases left unmatched: 3. This CDR3 region has 16 residues. Germline loops: CDR1 SGDLS, CDR2 YYNGEE. CDR3 nucleotide sequence: TGTGCCAGCAGCGTAGCTCTAGCGGGTTCCTACAATGAGCAGTTCTTC. It codes for CASSVALAGSYNEQFF. The whole variable domain, filled in from reference TRBV9 and TRBJ2-1, reads DSGVTQTPKHLITATGQRVTLRCSPRSGDLSVYWYQQSLDQGLQFLIQYYNGEERAKGNILERFSAQQFPDLHSELNLSSLELGDSALYFCASSVALAGSYNEQFFGPGTRLTVL.